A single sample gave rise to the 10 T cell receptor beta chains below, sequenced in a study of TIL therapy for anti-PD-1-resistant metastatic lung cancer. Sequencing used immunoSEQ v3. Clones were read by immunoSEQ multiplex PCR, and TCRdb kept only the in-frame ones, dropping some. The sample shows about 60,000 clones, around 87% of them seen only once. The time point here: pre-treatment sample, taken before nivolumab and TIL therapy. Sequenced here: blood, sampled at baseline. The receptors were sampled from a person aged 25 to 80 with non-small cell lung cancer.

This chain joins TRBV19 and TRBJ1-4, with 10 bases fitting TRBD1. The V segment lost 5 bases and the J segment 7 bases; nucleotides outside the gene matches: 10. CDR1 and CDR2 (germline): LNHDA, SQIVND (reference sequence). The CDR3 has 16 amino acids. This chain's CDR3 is CASSLQMTGGGEKLFF. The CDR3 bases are TGTGCCAGTAGTCTGCAAATGACAGGGGGCGGTGAAAAACTGTTTTTT. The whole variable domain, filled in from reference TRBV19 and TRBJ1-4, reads DGGITQSPKYLFRKEGQNVTLSCEQNLNHDAMYWYRQDPGQGLRLIYYSQIVNDFQKGDIAEGYSVSREKKESFPLTVTSAQKNPTAFYLCASSLQMTGGGEKLFFGSGTQLSVL.

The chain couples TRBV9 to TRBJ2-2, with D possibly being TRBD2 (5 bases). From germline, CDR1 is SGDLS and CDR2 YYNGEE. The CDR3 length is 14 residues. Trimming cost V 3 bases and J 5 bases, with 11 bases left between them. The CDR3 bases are TGTGCCAGCAGCGATCCAAGGGAGACCGGGGAGCTGTTTTTT. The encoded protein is CASSDPRETGELFF. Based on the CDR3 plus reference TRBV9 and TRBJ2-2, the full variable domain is DSGVTQTPKHLITATGQRVTLRCSPRSGDLSVYWYQQSLDQGLQFLIQYYNGEERAKGNILERFSAQQFPDLHSELNLSSLELGDSALYFCASSDPRETGELFFGEGSRLTVL.

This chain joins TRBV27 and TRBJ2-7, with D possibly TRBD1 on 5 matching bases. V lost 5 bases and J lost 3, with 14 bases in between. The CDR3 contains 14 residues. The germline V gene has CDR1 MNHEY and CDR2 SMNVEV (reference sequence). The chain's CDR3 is CASSLTGGNYEQYF. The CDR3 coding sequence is TGTGCCAGCAGTCTCACAGGCGGCAACTACGAGCAGTACTTC.

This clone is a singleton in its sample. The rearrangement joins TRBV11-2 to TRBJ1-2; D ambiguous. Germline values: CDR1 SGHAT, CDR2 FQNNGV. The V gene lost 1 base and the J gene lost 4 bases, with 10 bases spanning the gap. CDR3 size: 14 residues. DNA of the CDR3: TGTGCCAGCAGCTTAGTTTCAGCATCCTATGGCTACACCTTC. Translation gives CASSLVSASYGYTF.

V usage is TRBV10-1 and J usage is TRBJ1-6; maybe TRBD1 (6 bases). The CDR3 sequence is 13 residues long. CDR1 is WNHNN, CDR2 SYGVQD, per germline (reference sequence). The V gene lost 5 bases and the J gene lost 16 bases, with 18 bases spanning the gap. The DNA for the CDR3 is TGCGCCAGCAGTCTGTCCGGGACATTTAATCTCCACTTT. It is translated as CASSLSGTFNLHF.

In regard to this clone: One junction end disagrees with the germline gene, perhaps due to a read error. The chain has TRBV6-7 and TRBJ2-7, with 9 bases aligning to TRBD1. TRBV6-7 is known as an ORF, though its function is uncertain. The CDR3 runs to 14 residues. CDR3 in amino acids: CASTYGTGLYEQYF. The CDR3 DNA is TGTGCCAGCACTTACGGGACAGGGCTCTACGAGCAGTACTTC.

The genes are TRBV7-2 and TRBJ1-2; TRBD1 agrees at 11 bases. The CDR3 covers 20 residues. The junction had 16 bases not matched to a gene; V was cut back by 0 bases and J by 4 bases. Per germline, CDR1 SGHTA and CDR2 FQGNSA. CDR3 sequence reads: CASSLAPYMDRGRVGYGYTF. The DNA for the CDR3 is TGTGCCAGCAGCTTAGCCCCGTACATGGACAGGGGGCGAGTCGGCTATGGCTACACCTTC.

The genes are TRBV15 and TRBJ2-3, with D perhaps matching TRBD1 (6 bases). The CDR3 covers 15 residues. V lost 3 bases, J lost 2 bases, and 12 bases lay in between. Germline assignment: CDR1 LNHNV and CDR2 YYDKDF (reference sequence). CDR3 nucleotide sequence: TGTGCCACCAGCAGCGGGACACAGGTCACAGATACGCAGTATTTT. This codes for CATSSGTQVTDTQYF.

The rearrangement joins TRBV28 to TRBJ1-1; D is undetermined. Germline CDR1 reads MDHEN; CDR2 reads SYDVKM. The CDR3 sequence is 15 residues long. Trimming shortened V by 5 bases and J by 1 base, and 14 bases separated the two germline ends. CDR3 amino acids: CASSPAGKKNTEAFF. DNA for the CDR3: TGTGCCAGCAGTCCCGCCGGGAAAAAGAACACTGAAGCTTTCTTT.

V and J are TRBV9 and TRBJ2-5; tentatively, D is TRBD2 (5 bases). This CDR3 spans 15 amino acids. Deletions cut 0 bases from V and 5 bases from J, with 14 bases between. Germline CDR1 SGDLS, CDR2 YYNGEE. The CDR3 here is CASSVGGGRGETQYF. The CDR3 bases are TGTGCCAGCAGCGTAGGTGGAGGCCGAGGTGAGACCCAGTACTTC.